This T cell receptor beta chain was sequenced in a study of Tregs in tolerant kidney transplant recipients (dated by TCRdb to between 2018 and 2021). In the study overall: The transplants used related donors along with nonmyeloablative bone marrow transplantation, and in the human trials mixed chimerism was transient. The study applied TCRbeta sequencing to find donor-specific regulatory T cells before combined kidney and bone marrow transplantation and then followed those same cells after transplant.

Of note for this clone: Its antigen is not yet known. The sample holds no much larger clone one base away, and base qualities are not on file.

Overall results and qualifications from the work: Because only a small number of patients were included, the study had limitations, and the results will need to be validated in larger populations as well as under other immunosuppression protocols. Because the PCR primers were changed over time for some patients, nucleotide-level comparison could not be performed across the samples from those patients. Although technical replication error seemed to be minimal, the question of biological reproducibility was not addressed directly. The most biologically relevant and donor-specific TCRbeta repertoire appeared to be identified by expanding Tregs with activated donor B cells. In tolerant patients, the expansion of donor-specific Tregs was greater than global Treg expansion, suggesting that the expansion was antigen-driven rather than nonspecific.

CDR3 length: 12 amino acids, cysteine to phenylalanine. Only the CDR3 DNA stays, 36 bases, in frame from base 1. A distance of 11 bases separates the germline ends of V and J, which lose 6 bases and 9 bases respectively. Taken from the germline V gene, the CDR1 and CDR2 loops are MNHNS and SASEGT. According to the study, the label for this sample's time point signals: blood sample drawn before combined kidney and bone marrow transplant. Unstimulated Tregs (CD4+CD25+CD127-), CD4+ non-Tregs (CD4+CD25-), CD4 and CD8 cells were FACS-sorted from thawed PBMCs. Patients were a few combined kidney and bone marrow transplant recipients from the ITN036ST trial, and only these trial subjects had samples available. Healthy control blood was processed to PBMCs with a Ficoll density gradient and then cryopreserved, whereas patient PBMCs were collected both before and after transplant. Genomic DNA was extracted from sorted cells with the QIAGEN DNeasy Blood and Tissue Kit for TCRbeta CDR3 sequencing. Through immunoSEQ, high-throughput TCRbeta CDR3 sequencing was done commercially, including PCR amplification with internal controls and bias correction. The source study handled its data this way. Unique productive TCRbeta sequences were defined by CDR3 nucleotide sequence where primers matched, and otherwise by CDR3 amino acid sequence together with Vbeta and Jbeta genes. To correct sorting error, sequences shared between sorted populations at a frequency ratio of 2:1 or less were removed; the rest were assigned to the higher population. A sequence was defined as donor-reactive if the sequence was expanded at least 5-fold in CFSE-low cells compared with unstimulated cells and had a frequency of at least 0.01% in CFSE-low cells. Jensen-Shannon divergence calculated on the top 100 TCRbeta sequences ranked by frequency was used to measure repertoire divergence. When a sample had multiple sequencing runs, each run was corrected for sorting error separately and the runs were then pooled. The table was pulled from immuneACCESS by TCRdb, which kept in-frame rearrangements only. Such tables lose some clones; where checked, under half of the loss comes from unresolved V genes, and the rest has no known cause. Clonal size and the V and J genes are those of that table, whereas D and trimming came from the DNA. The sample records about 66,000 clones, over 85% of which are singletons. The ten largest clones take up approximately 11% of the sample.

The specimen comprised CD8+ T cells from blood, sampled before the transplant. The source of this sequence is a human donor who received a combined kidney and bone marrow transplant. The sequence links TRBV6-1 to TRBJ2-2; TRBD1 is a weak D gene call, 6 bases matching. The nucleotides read TGTGCCAGCAGGACAGGATCGCGGGAGCTGTTTTTT. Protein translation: CASRTGSRELFF.